This TCR beta chain came from a study of control samples from healthy donors and cancer patients. Trimming removed 6 bases from V and 10 bases from J, with 12 bases in between. Germline V gene sequence: CDR1 MNHEY, CDR2 SVGEGT. The CDR3 runs to 12 residues. Assay: immunoSEQ multiplex PCR; the TCRdb copy retains only in-frame clones and omits some. Found here are about 150,000 clones, roughly 92% of them singletons; the top ten hold 1.2% to 1.5%. The sample taken for sequencing was blood. The clonotype was recovered from a woman between 18 and 29 years old in good health. This chain joins TRBV6-2 or TRBV6-3 and TRBJ1-4; D unclear. CDR3 sequence (DNA): TGTGCCAGCAGCCTTCGGGGAGGAAAACTGTTTTTT. Translating it yields CASSLRGGKLFF.